Listed below are T cell receptor beta chains from one sample, sequenced in a study of T cell changes during pregnancy in multiple sclerosis. Clones were read by immunoSEQ multiplex PCR, and TCRdb kept only the in-frame ones, dropping some. The repertoire holds approximately 66,000 clones, with roughly nine tenths as singletons. The source was CD8+ T cells from peripheral blood mononuclear cells, collected before pregnancy. These TCRs come from a female donor with multiple sclerosis, enrolled in a pregnancy study. The CDR3 runs from the conserved cysteine through the conserved F or W. Each record gives: clone size, D gene, J gene, V gene, CDR3 DNA, CDR3 protein. A D gene is named only where the DNA matches it firmly. Only part of the rows carry a size: once, few, many, or a class if the clone is expanded.

>.|.|TRBJ1-4|TRBV5-6
TGTGCCAGCAGCATGGGAGTCCTAGAGGAAAAACTGTTTTTT
CASSMGVLEEKLFF
>once|.|TRBJ2-7|TRBV13
TGTGCCAGCAGCTTCAGGGGACGCTACGAGCAGTACTTC
CASSFRGRYEQYF
>.|.|TRBJ1-1|TRBV10-2
TGCGCCACTGGGGGGTCAGAAGCTTTCTTT
CATGGSEAFF
>.|.|TRBJ2-1|TRBV18
TGTGCCAGCTCCGGGGGTCGGACGGACAATGAGCAGTTCTTC
CASSGGRTDNEQFF
>.|.|TRBJ2-5|TRBV4-1
TGCGCCAGCAGCCAAACCGGACAGACCCAAGAGACCCAGTACTTC
CASSQTGQTQETQYF
>.|TRBD2|TRBJ2-3|TRBV9
TGTGCCAGCAGCGTAGACAGCGGGGGGGCCAGGGATACGCAGTATTTT
CASSVDSGGARDTQYF
>.|.|TRBJ2-1|TRBV5-6
TGTGCCAGCAGCTCGTCACAGGGCTGGGATGAGCAGTTCTTC
CASSSSQGWDEQFF
>once|.|TRBJ2-7|TRBV13
TGTGCCAGCAGCCCGGGGGACGGCTACGAGCAGTACTTC
CASSPGDGYEQYF
>.|TRBD2|TRBJ2-1|TRBV7-6
TGTGCCAGCAGCTTCCCAAAGGGACTAGCGGACAATGAGCAGTTCTTC
CASSFPKGLADNEQFF
>.|TRBD1|TRBJ2-7|TRBV6-5
TGTGCCAGCAGACCGGGACAGGGTTTATTCGAGCAGTACTTC
CASRPGQGLFEQYF
>.|.|TRBJ1-5|TRBV4-1
TGCGCCAGCAGCCAAGAGGGACTGGTCAATCAGCCCCAGCATTTT
CASSQEGLVNQPQHF
>.|TRBD2|TRBJ2-4|TRBV5-1
TGCGCCAGCAGCGGAGCTAGCGGGGGTACCAAAAACATTCAGTACTTC
CASSGASGGTKNIQYF
>.|TRBD2|TRBJ2-3|TRBV11-2
TGTGCCAGCACACCTCGGGGGGGTACAGATACGCAGTATTTT
CASTPRGGTDTQYF
>.|TRBD1|TRBJ1-1|TRBV9
TGTGCCAGCTCAGGGACAGGGGAAGCTTTCTTT
CASSGTGEAFF